The T cell receptor beta chain under discussion was sequenced for a study of blood T cell repertoires in COVID-19. In the study overall: Samples of COVID-19 (acute and convalescent) were obtained from the United States, Italy and Spain. T cells, B-cell-depleted T cells, or PBMCs provided the cDNA or gDNA that served as material.

In the study's own analysis: From reference gene primer amplification, estimates of nucleated cell counts were derived. Clones were sequenced by immunoSEQ multiplex PCR, and TCRdb holds only the in-frame ones, with some missing. From that table come the V and J calls and clone size; the DNA was used to work out D and trimming. The data show some 29,000 clones, around 90% seen once. This CDR3 has 17 amino acids. Losses at the gene ends were 2 bases for V and 2 bases for J; bases not matched to a gene: 9. Germline assignment: CDR1 LGHNA and CDR2 YSLEER. The chain carries TRBV4-3 and TRBJ2-5; 9 positions agree with TRBD1. This receptor was identified in a man between 65 and 85 years old with active or convalescent COVID-19. Sequencing was done on a sample of peripheral blood. The chain's CDR3 is CASSQRLGQGWQETQYF. DNA for the CDR3: TGCGCCAGCAGCCAACGCTTGGGACAGGGATGGCAAGAGACCCAGTACTTC.